The next 8 T cell receptor beta chains were all read from a single sample in a study of lymphopenia after photon versus proton radiotherapy (dated by TCRdb to between 2019 and 2020). The library came from the immunoSEQ multiplex PCR assay. Sourced from immuneACCESS, this table was stored by TCRdb with only in-frame sequences that have V and J called. A share of the clones is absent; for the studies checked, an unresolved V gene accounts for under half, and the remainder has no known explanation. The sample includes over 20,000 clones, with 75% to 90% observed a single time. The ten largest clonotypes hold under 4% of the sample. This specimen was peripheral blood, taken from a patient treated with photon-based radiotherapy. These TCRs come from a woman aged 45-60 years with pancreatic cancer.

The chain has TRBV7-8 and TRBJ2-3; D ambiguous. The CDR3 is 15 residues long. The germline CDR1 and CDR2 sequences are SGHVS and FQNEAQ. The V end was cut by 1 base, the J end by 2 bases, with 10 bases between. Here the CDR3 DNA reads TGTGCCAGCAGCTTAGGGCTCATTTCCACAGATACGCAGTATTTT. Protein product: CASSLGLISTDTQYF.

This chain joins TRBV28 and TRBJ1-1; no clear D. The germline gives CDR1 MDHEN, CDR2 SYDVKM. This CDR3 has 11 amino acids. Trimming pared 5 bases from V and 1 base from J, leaving 2 bases between. CDR3: CASSENTEAFF. DNA of the CDR3: TGTGCCAGCAGTGAGAACACTGAAGCTTTCTTT.

The CDR3 nucleotides are TGTGCCAGCAGTTTACTGGCGGAGCCCAGCTCTGGGGCCAACGTCCTGACTTTC. Translation gives CASSLLAEPSSGANVLTF. The V call is TRBV28, the J call TRBJ2-6; no reliable D call. This CDR3 is 18 amino acids long. Germline V gene sequence: CDR1 MDHEN, CDR2 SYDVKM. The V gene lost 2 bases and the J gene lost 0 bases, with 14 bases spanning the gap.

The CDR3 spells CASSPTGYEQYF. DNA of the CDR3: TGTGCCAGCAGCCCGACAGGCTACGAGCAGTACTTC. J is TRBJ2-7 and V is TRBV7-9, with D possibly being TRBD1 (6 bases). The ends were cut back, 5 bases at V and 3 bases at J, with 8 bases in the middle. This CDR3 spans 12 amino acids. Germline CDR1 reads SEHNR; CDR2 reads FQNEAQ (reference sequence).

The chain is built from TRBV19 and TRBJ2-3; D possibly corresponds to TRBD1 (6 bases). This CDR3 contains 16 residues. Germline CDR1 LNHDA, CDR2 SQIVND (reference sequence). The ends were cut back, 6 bases at V and 0 bases at J, with 16 bases in the middle. The CDR3 DNA reads as TGTGCCAGTAGAGACCGTGGACAGCCTAGCACAGATACGCAGTATTTT. As protein: CASRDRGQPSTDTQYF.

The chain's CDR3 is CASSRDITYNEQFF. DNA for the CDR3: TGTGCCAGCAGCCGCGACATTACCTACAATGAGCAGTTCTTC. The chain links TRBV4-2 to TRBJ2-1; D ambiguous. Per germline, CDR1 LGHNA and CDR2 YNFKEQ. The CDR3 has 14 amino acids. The germline V and J ends were trimmed by 4 bases and 2 bases, with 9 bases remaining between them.

The rearrangement uses TRBV29-1 and TRBJ2-3, with TRBD2 matching over 9 bases. The CDR3 covers 13 residues. In germline, CDR1 is SQVTM, CDR2 ANQGSEA. V lost 7 bases to trimming and J lost 0 bases; unmatched junction nucleotides: 2. This CDR3 reads CSASGKSTDTQYF. CDR3 coding DNA: TGCAGCGCTAGCGGGAAGAGCACAGATACGCAGTATTTT.

V is TRBV11-2 and J is TRBJ1-2; a possible D gene is TRBD1 (6 bases). V was shortened by 6 bases and J by 7 bases, with 21 bases between the two germline ends. The CDR3 runs to 15 residues. From germline, CDR1 is SGHAT and CDR2 FQNNGV. The CDR3 nucleotides are TGTGCCAGCAGATACCCCGGGACAAATGAGGGTGGCTACACCTTC. Translated: CASRYPGTNEGGYTF.